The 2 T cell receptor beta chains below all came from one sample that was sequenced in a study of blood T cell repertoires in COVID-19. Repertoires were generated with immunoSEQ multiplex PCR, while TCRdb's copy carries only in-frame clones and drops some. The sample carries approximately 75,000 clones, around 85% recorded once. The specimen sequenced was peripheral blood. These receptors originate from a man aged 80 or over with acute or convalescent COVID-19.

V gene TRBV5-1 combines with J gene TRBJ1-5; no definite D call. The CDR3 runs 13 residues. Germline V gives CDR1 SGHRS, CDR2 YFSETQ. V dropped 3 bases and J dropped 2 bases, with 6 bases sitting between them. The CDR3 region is CASSSEGNQPQHF. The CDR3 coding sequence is TGCGCCAGCAGCTCGGAGGGCAATCAGCCCCAGCATTTT.

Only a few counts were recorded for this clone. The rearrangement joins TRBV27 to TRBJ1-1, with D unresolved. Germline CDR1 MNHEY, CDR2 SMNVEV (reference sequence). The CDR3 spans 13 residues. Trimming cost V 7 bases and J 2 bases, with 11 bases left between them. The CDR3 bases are TGTGCCAGCAAGAAAAGCCGTAACACTGAAGCTTTCTTT. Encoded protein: CASKKSRNTEAFF.